What follows are 10 T cell receptor beta chains derived from one specimen sequenced in a study of blood T cell repertoires in COVID-19 (TCRdb year 2020). Receptors were amplified or captured by the immunoSEQ multiplex PCR assay. TCRdb took this table from immuneACCESS and kept in-frame rearrangements with V and J called. Such tables lack part of the clones; where checked against another copy, unresolved V genes explain under half of the gap, and the rest is unexplained. Counted in this sample were some 290,000 clones; roughly 91% of them appeared once. Roughly a tenth of the sample is in the top ten clones. The material sequenced was PBMCs or T cells enriched from blood (not recorded which). The receptors originated from a woman in her twenties or thirties who had recovered from COVID-19.

This clone appeared a few times. The rearrangement links TRBV19 to TRBJ2-7; tentatively, D is TRBD1 (6 bases). The CDR3 has 13 residues. From germline, CDR1 is LNHDA and CDR2 SQIVND (reference sequence). V was pared by 11 bases and J by 0 bases, with 14 bases between. As DNA, the CDR3 is TGTGCCTCCGGGACAACATACTCCTACGAGCAGTACTTC. Its protein is CASGTTYSYEQYF.

V and J are TRBV5-5 and TRBJ2-5; 8 positions match TRBD2. V lost 4 bases, J lost 4 bases, and 6 bases stayed unmatched. The V gene's germline CDR1 is SGHKS and CDR2 YYEKEE (reference sequence). The CDR3 consists of 14 residues. CDR3 nucleotides: TGTGCCAGCAGCCCAACAAGCGGGGGAGAGACCCAGTACTTC. Its translation is CASSPTSGGETQYF.

V and J are TRBV7-9 and TRBJ2-7; the match to TRBD2 covers 12 bases. This CDR3 comprises 13 residues. V lost 10 bases, J lost 5 bases, and 6 bases stayed unmatched. Germline CDR1 reads SEHNR; CDR2 reads FQNEAQ (reference sequence). CDR3 sequence: CAIRTSGVHEQYF. The CDR3, as DNA: TGTGCCATCAGGACTAGCGGGGTCCACGAGCAGTACTTC.

CDR3 sequence: CASSRLAEAEDIQYF. CDR3 in DNA: TGTGCCAGCAGTAGACTAGCGGAGGCTGAGGACATTCAGTACTTC. The chain couples TRBV27 to TRBJ2-4, with TRBD2 matching over 9 bases. The trim removed 5 bases at V and 8 bases at J, leaving 10 bases unmatched. The CDR3 sequence is 15 residues long. CDR1 is MNHEY and CDR2 is SMNVEV in the germline V gene (reference sequence).

The chain has TRBV5-6 and TRBJ1-2; 9 bases match TRBD1. The CDR3 length is 13 residues. V was pared by 5 bases and J by 8 bases, with 7 bases of the junction left unmatched. Germline CDR1 is SGHDT and CDR2 is YYEEEE. This chain's CDR3 is CASRIQGARGYTF. CDR3 nucleotide sequence: TGTGCCAGCAGGATACAGGGGGCGCGGGGCTACACCTTC.

Worth noting for this clone: This sample includes further DNA sequences coding for the same CDR3. The chain carries TRBV5-4 and TRBJ2-7; 12 nucleotides match TRBD2. The CDR3 spans 15 residues. J gave up 2 bases and V 4 bases, and 4 bases lay outside the gene matches. The germline CDR1 and CDR2 sequences are SGHNT and YYREEE (reference sequence). The chain's CDR3 is CASSPGLAGTYEQYF. The CDR3 region has the DNA TGTGCCAGCAGCCCCGGACTAGCGGGAACCTACGAGCAGTACTTC.

The rearrangement links TRBV16 to TRBJ2-7; TRBD1 might be the D (5 bases). Germline loops: CDR1 KGHSY, CDR2 FQNENV. CDR3 size: 15 residues. Trimming cost V 0 bases and J 4 bases, with 13 bases left between them. CDR3 bases: TGTGCCAGCAGCCAATCGTGGCAGGGTGCGTACGAGCAGTACTTC. It translates to CASSQSWQGAYEQYF.

This rearrangement joins TRBV29-1 to TRBJ2-1; possible D gene TRBD1, 6 bases. Trimming left V 4 bases short and J 6 bases short, with 13 bases between. From germline, CDR1 is SQVTM and CDR2 ANQGSEA. The CDR3 loop spans 13 amino acids. The CDR3 DNA sequence: TGCAGCGTTGCGGACAGCGATATCAATGAGCAGTTCTTC. Translated, it gives CSVADSDINEQFF.

J is TRBJ1-2 and V is TRBV25-1; 11 bases agree with TRBD1. The CDR3 contains 14 residues. With 5 bases clipped from V and 7 bases from J, the junction kept 6 bases outside the gene matches. The germline CDR1 and CDR2 sequences are MGHDK and SYGVNS. The CDR3, as DNA: TGTGCCAGCAGTACCTCCGGGACAGGGGGTGGCTACACCTTC. Translation: CASSTSGTGGGYTF.

The chain uses TRBV4-1 and TRBJ2-1, with TRBD2 matching 11 bases. The trim removed 0 bases at V and 13 bases at J, leaving 8 bases unmatched. The CDR3 runs 15 residues. Germline V gene sequence: CDR1 MGHRA, CDR2 YSYEKL. The CDR3 is CASSQEGTSGLVQFF. CDR3 in DNA: TGCGCCAGCAGCCAAGAGGGGACTAGCGGTCTGGTTCAGTTCTTC.